The present T cell receptor (beta chain) was sequenced within a study of blood T cell repertoires in COVID-19. The wider study: PBMCs, B-cell-depleted T cells, or T cells provided the cDNA or gDNA that made up the material.

The repertoire was sequenced with immunoSEQ multiplex PCR; TCRdb's copy has only in-frame clones and lacks some. The sample holds some 290,000 clones, approximately 89% seen once. Enrollees, roughly 18 to 90 years old, lived in about two dozen US areas. This clonotype was obtained from a woman in her twenties or thirties who had recovered from COVID-19. The material sequenced was PBMCs or T cells enriched from blood (not recorded which).

The CDR3 bases are TGTGCCAGCCACTCGGCGGGAGGGCCTGAGCAGTTCTTC. Protein: CASHSAGGPEQFF. This chain connects TRBV6-5 to TRBJ2-1; 9 nucleotides agree with TRBD2. With V trimmed by 8 bases and J by 9 bases, 8 bases remained unmatched. Germline CDR1 MNHEY, CDR2 SVGAGI. CDR3 length: 13 amino acids.